This T cell receptor (beta chain) is drawn from a study of blood T cell repertoires in COVID-19 (dated by TCRdb to 2018 to 2020). Study-wide context: Samples from collaborators originated in the United States, Italy and Spain and spanned both the acute and convalescent phases of COVID-19. The prospective study material was composed of cDNA or gDNA derived from T cells, B-cell-depleted T cells, or PBMCs. The dataset comprised deeply sampled blood TCRbeta repertoires from subjects exposed to, actively infected with, or recovered from COVID-19. The repertoires were released in a freely available public database intended as a resource for research on the immune response to SARS-CoV-2. Samples came from the ongoing ImmuneRACE study (first 160 participants) plus 1,254 subjects from 6 global collaborators. Nearly every sample came with metadata listing a de-identified subject ID, COVID-19 status, age in years and sex. Where HLA class I and class II types were available, the types were taken from metadata supplied by the sample provider, not from assay-based typing. Overall results and qualifications from the work: Clinical and demographic metadata were provided uncurated, with the amount varying by source and participant.

TCRbeta CDR3 regions were amplified from genomic DNA by means of the immunoSEQ Assay, a bias-controlled multiplex PCR. As for the original processing: Nucleated cell counts per sample were estimated from amplification of reference gene primers within the assay. Sequence reads were collapsed and filtered to measure the absolute abundance of every unique TCRbeta CDR3 rearrangement. For each sample, productive Simpson clonality was calculated by taking the square root of Simpson's diversity index across productive rearrangements. The table comes from immuneACCESS by way of TCRdb, which keeps in-frame sequences with V and J called. Part of the clones is missing from these tables; in studies checked, under half for an unresolved V gene and the rest for unknown reasons. V, J and clone size were drawn from that table, and D and trimming were deduced from the DNA. The sample yields tens of thousands of clones; around nine tenths were counted once. The ten largest clones add up to 13% to 15% of the sample.

This clone came up once. Its target antigen remains unknown. No base quality values were provided; no much bigger clone lies one nucleotide off. Collaborating institutions collected whole blood in K2EDTA tubes following their own protocols. For TCRbeta analysis, collaborators shipped samples in one of three forms: frozen whole blood, isolated PBMCs, or DNA extracted from either of those sample types. CDR1 and CDR2 are drawn from the germline V gene (reference sequence): LGHDT, YNNKEL. Trimming leaves V shorter by 5 bases and J shorter by 4 bases, with the junction holding 11 bases beyond the gene matches. The CDR3 holds 16 amino acids from the cysteine to the phenylalanine. The only DNA kept is the CDR3, 48 bases in frame from the first base.

This clonotype was obtained from an older woman with active COVID-19. In this chain, TRBV3-1 (or the pseudogene TRBV3-2) is recombined with TRBJ2-3; TRBD2 agrees with 8 junctional bases. Sequenced sample: peripheral blood. The CDR3 in this case is CASSSERGTPADTQYF. In nucleotides, the sequence is TGTGCCAGCAGCTCGGAGCGGGGGACCCCCGCAGATACGCAGTATTTT.